The sequence of this T cell receptor beta chain was determined in a study of blood T cell repertoires in COVID-19. As for the study in general: Specimens from acute and convalescent COVID-19 originated in the United States, Italy and Spain.

Generated by immunoSEQ multiplex PCR, the TCRdb table keeps only in-frame clones and is missing some. This sample has some 290,000 clones, with approximately 86% found just once. Germline lookup yields CDR1 SQVTM and CDR2 ANQGSEA. Unmatched junction bases numbered 9, after V lost 6 bases and J lost 6 bases. CDR3 size: 14 residues. V gene TRBV29-1 combines with J gene TRBJ2-7; 12 bases line up with TRBD2. The sample was peripheral blood. This receptor was obtained from a man between 18 and 35 years old with active or convalescent COVID-19. The CDR3 reads CSVTRLAGASEQYF. The CDR3 region has the DNA TGCAGCGTCACACGACTAGCGGGAGCATCCGAGCAGTACTTC.